What follows are 5 T cell receptor beta chains derived from one specimen sequenced in a study of blood T cell repertoires in COVID-19. Assay used: immunoSEQ multiplex PCR; TCRdb lists only in-frame clones, some missing. The repertoire has about 160,000 clones, approximately 95% of them found once; the top ten carry roughly 4.8%. The sequenced material came from peripheral blood. These receptor sequences come from a woman aged 45-59 years with acute or convalescent COVID-19.

CDR3 residues: CASTPSVGDGVYEQYF. CDR3 DNA: TGTGCCAGCACCCCTTCCGTCGGAGACGGCGTCTACGAGCAGTACTTC. V is TRBV27 and J is TRBJ2-7; no firm D call. Germline assignment: CDR1 MNHEY and CDR2 SMNVEV (reference sequence). The V and J ends lost 7 bases and 3 bases respectively, with 22 bases between them. CDR3 length: 16 amino acids.

V is TRBV2 and J is TRBJ2-7, with 8 bases identical to TRBD2. Germline CDR1 and CDR2: SNHLY and FYNNEI. The ends lost 5 bases at V and 3 bases at J; junction bases unmatched: 6. The CDR3 has 14 amino acids. This chain's CDR3 is CASSTAGGVYEQYF. In DNA form, the CDR3 reads TGTGCCAGCAGTACTGCGGGAGGTGTCTACGAGCAGTACTTC.

This clone is a singleton in its sample. The genes are TRBV4-1 and TRBJ1-2, with 7 bases matching TRBD1. The ends lost 1 base at V and 8 bases at J; junction bases unmatched: 7. Per the germline V gene, CDR1 is MGHRA and CDR2 is YSYEKL. The CDR3 spans 14 residues. The CDR3 DNA follows: TGCGCCAGCAGCCAAGTAGAGGACAGGAGGGGCTACACCTTC. Translating it yields CASSQVEDRRGYTF.

This chain connects TRBV9 to TRBJ2-6, with D possibly being TRBD1 (6 bases). CDR3 length: 16 residues. Germline V gives CDR1 SGDLS, CDR2 YYNGEE. The V and J ends lost 0 bases and 1 base respectively, with 8 bases between them. The CDR3 here is CASSVDRVSGANVLTF. DNA of the CDR3: TGTGCCAGCAGCGTAGACAGGGTATCTGGGGCCAACGTCCTGACTTTC.

The chain links TRBV6-5 to TRBJ2-2; D perhaps matches TRBD1 (6 bases). Between the trimmed V and J ends, which lost 6 bases and 4 bases, there was a span of 15 bases. The germline gives CDR1 MNHEY, CDR2 SVGAGI. This CDR3 comprises 15 residues. The DNA of the CDR3 is TGTGCCAGCAGGGGGGCAGGGAGAGGCACCGGGGAGCTGTTTTTT. As protein: CASRGAGRGTGELFF.